The 10 T cell receptor beta chains reported below all come from one sample, sequenced in a study of shared clonotypes between healthy human individuals. The method was immunoSEQ multiplex PCR; TCRdb's version includes in-frame clones alone and lacks a portion of them. The profile shows some 1,900,000 clones, roughly 94% of them singletons. CD45RO-negative, CCR7-positively selected cells formed the naive CD8 fraction, excluding terminally differentiated effector memory CD45RA+ cells. Sequencing used naive CD8+ T cells sorted from blood. The receptors were sampled from a man aged 18 to 29 in good health.

A remark on this clone: Other DNA sequences in the same sample also yield this CDR3. V usage is TRBV28 and J usage is TRBJ2-7; perhaps TRBD1 as D (5 bases). The CDR3 contains 12 residues. Germline loops: CDR1 MDHEN, CDR2 SYDVKM. V was clipped by 6 bases and J by 2 bases, with 8 bases between them. This CDR3 reads CASSLRAYEQYF. For the CDR3, the DNA is TGTGCCAGCAGCCTCAGGGCCTACGAGCAGTACTTC.

A single count supports this clone. The chain links TRBV4-3 to TRBJ2-5, with 7 bases identical to TRBD1. The ends lost 0 bases at V and 5 bases at J; junction bases unmatched: 9. There are 16 residues in the CDR3. CDR1 LGHNA and CDR2 YSLEER come from the germline V gene. Here the CDR3 DNA reads TGCGCCAGCAGCCAAGATTATCAGGGGGAGAGGGAGACCCAGTACTTC. This translates into CASSQDYQGERETQYF.

As concerns this clone: Additional DNA sequences in this sample encode the identical CDR3. CDR3 protein: CASSLGQGSSPLHF. In DNA, the CDR3 is TGTGCCAGCAGCTTAGGACAGGGGTCTTCACCCCTCCACTTT. This chain uses TRBV13 with TRBJ1-6, with TRBD1 matching 7 bases. Trimming at V came to 0 bases and at J to 9 bases, leaving 2 bases not matched to a gene. CDR3 length: 14 residues. The germline gives CDR1 PRHDT, CDR2 FYEKMQ (reference sequence).

Remarks on this clone: This sample includes further DNA sequences coding for the same CDR3. The genes are TRBV27 and TRBJ2-7, with a possible D match to TRBD1 (6 bases). This CDR3 comprises 13 residues. V dropped 1 base and J dropped 3 bases, with 7 bases sitting between them. From germline, CDR1 is MNHEY and CDR2 SMNVEV (reference sequence). The CDR3 region is CASSLLGGYEQYF. In nucleotides, the CDR3 is TGTGCCAGCAGTTTATTAGGGGGCTACGAGCAGTACTTC.

V usage is TRBV10-1 and J usage is TRBJ2-7; D gene ambiguous. CDR1 and CDR2 from the germline V gene are WNHNN and SYGVQD (reference sequence). This CDR3 has 12 amino acids. Trimming took off 3 bases at V and 0 bases at J, with 3 bases between the two ends. DNA of the CDR3: TGCGCCAGCAGTGACACCTCCTACGAGCAGTACTTC. Encoded protein: CASSDTSYEQYF.

This clone was recorded once. The V and J genes are TRBV7-2 and TRBJ2-1; the D gene is possibly TRBD1 (5 bases). Trimming took off 5 bases at V and 9 bases at J, with 8 bases between the two ends. The germline CDR1 and CDR2 sequences are SGHTA and FQGNSA. This CDR3 is built from 11 residues. This chain's CDR3 is CASSPQGEQFF. Written as DNA, the CDR3 is TGTGCCAGCAGCCCCCAGGGTGAGCAGTTCTTC.

CDR3 residues: CASSHDRSTEAFF. For the CDR3, the DNA is TGTGCCAGCAGCCACGACAGAAGCACTGAAGCTTTCTTT. J is TRBJ1-1 and V is TRBV16, with D maybe TRBD1 (5 bases). The V and J ends lost 3 bases and 4 bases respectively, with 9 bases between them. This CDR3 has 13 amino acids. Germline CDR1 KGHSY, CDR2 FQNENV.

As to this clone: Within the sample, other DNA sequences also encode this same CDR3. The CDR3 sequence: CAISEPGSSYEQYF. DNA for the CDR3: TGTGCCATCAGTGAGCCAGGATCCTCCTACGAGCAGTACTTC. V is TRBV10-3 and J is TRBJ2-7; D not resolved. CDR1 and CDR2 from the germline V gene are ENHRY and SYGVKD. Trimming stripped 2 bases from V and 0 bases from J, with 8 bases between. CDR3 length: 14 amino acids.

Regarding this clone: Other DNA sequences in this specimen translate into the identical CDR3. The chain employs TRBV6-4 and TRBJ2-3, with TRBD1 matching over 12 bases. The V segment lost 2 bases and the J segment 4 bases; nucleotides outside the gene matches: 4. The CDR3 totals 16 residues. Looked up from germline, CDR1 is MRHNA and CDR2 is SNTAGT. The CDR3 region is CASSDRGQGAADTQYF. The CDR3 coding sequence is TGTGCCAGCAGTGACAGGGGACAGGGGGCCGCAGATACGCAGTATTTT.

The chain uses TRBV7-4 and TRBJ2-1, with TRBD2 matching over 7 bases. Trimming at V came to 1 base and at J to 9 bases, leaving 6 bases not matched to a gene. Germline lookup yields CDR1 SGHVT and CDR2 SQSDAQ. This CDR3 has 14 residues. The CDR3 loop is CASSLGTRVPEQFF. Written as DNA, the CDR3 is TGTGCCAGCAGCTTAGGGACTAGGGTCCCTGAGCAGTTCTTC.